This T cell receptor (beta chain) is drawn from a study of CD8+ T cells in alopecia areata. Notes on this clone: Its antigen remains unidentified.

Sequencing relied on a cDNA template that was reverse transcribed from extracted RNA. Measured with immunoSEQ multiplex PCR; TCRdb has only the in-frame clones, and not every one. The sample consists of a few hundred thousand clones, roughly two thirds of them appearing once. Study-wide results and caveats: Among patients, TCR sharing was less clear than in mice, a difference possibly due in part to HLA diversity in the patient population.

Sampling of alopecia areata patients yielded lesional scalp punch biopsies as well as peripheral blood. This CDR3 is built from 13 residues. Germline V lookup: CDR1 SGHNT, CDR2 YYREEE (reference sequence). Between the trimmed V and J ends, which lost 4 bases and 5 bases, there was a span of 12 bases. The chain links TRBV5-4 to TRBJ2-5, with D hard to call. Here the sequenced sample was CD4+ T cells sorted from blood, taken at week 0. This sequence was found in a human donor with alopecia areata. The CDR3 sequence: CASSPALDETQYF. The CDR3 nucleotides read TGTGCCAGCAGCCCTGCGCTCGACGAGACCCAGTACTTC. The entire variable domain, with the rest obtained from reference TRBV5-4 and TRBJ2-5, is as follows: ETGVTQSPTHLIKTRGQQVTLRCSSQSGHNTVSWYQQALGQGPQFIFQYYREEENGRGNFPPRFSGLQFPNYSSELNVNALELDDSALYLCASSPALDETQYFGPGTRLLVL.